A single sample gave rise to the 22 T cell receptor beta chains below, sequenced in a study of blood T cell repertoires in COVID-19. Method: immunoSEQ multiplex PCR; TCRdb's copy keeps in-frame clones and lacks some. This table has about 150,000 clones, roughly 84% appearing once. The sample comprised peripheral blood. The receptor source for this set is a human donor in a cohort sampled during active COVID-19.

The rearrangement joins TRBV4-1 to TRBJ1-1; D unclear. Trimming stripped 4 bases from V and 5 bases from J, with 14 bases between. From germline, CDR1 is MGHRA and CDR2 YSYEKL. The CDR3 extends over 14 amino acids. CDR3 sequence reads: CASSLGEVRTEAFF. The CDR3 coding sequence is TGCGCCAGCAGCCTCGGGGAGGTACGAACTGAAGCTTTCTTT.

CDR3 amino acids: CASSLFSYGRGTDTQYF. The DNA of the CDR3 is TGTGCCAGCAGCTTGTTTAGTTATGGCAGGGGAACAGATACGCAGTATTTT. The chain recombines TRBV5-4 with TRBJ2-3; the D gene is possibly TRBD1 (6 bases). Trimming left V 1 base short and J 3 bases short, with 18 bases between. This CDR3 has 17 residues. CDR1 SGHNT and CDR2 YYREEE come from the germline V gene (reference sequence).

This clone was found once. The J gene is TRBJ2-3, the V gene TRBV5-5; 13 bases are a match to TRBD2. The CDR3 totals 16 residues. V shed 5 bases and J 2 bases; nucleotides not matched to a gene: 5. Germline V CDR1 and CDR2: SGHKS, YYEKEE (reference sequence). The CDR3 nucleotides read TGTGCCAGCAGTTCTGGACTAGCGGGGGACACAGATACGCAGTATTTT. Its protein is CASSSGLAGDTDTQYF.

The chain has TRBV7-3 and TRBJ1-4; D is possibly TRBD1 (5 bases). V was cut by 4 bases and J by 3 bases, with 12 bases left in between. Germline lookup yields CDR1 SGHTA and CDR2 FQGTGA. This CDR3 is 15 amino acids long. CDR3 in amino acids: CASSSQGRSNEKLFF. CDR3 coding DNA: TGTGCCAGCAGCTCTCAGGGTCGCTCTAATGAAAAACTGTTTTTT.

This clone was recorded once. The rearrangement uses TRBV5-1 and TRBJ1-1; unclear D gene. Germline V CDR1 and CDR2: SGHRS, YFSETQ. The CDR3 is 16 residues long. Deletions cut 0 bases from V and 3 bases from J, with 15 bases between. DNA for the CDR3: TGCGCCAGCAGCTTGGAGGCCGACTTAGGTGACACTGAAGCTTTCTTT. It encodes CASSLEADLGDTEAFF.

The genes are TRBV10-1 and TRBJ2-7, with a tentative D call TRBD2 (6 bases). Per germline, CDR1 WNHNN and CDR2 SYGVQD (reference sequence). With 1 base removed from V and 2 bases from J, the gap between germline ends came to 9 bases. The CDR3 has 14 amino acids. CDR3 sequence reads: CASSEYTGAYEQYF. CDR3 in DNA: TGCGCCAGCAGTGAGTACACGGGAGCCTACGAGCAGTACTTC.

V and J are TRBV5-1 and TRBJ2-5; D not certain. Germline assignment: CDR1 SGHRS and CDR2 YFSETQ. The CDR3 extends over 11 amino acids. The V end lost 4 bases, the J end lost 1 base, and 2 bases lay between the germline ends. In DNA form, the CDR3 reads TGCGCCAGCAGCCTCCAAGAGACCCAGTACTTC. This encodes CASSLQETQYF. The entire variable domain, with the rest obtained from reference TRBV5-1 and TRBJ2-5, is as follows: KAGVTQTPRYLIKTRGQQVTLSCSPISGHRSVSWYQQTPGQGLQFLFEYFSETQRNKGNFPGRFSGRQFSNSRSEMNVSTLELGDSALYLCASSLQETQYFGPGTRLLVL.

The rearrangement uses TRBV5-1 and TRBJ2-1, with TRBD2 identical over 14 bases. This CDR3 has 17 residues. V lost 0 bases, J lost 7 bases, and 6 bases stayed unmatched. Germline V CDR1 and CDR2: SGHRS, YFSETQ. CDR3 coding DNA: TGCGCCAGCAGCTTGGTGACTAGCGGGGGGGCCGGGAATGAGCAGTTCTTC. Translated: CASSLVTSGGAGNEQFF.

V gene TRBV7-2 combines with J gene TRBJ2-3, with 8 bases fitting TRBD1. Losses at the gene ends were 5 bases for V and 5 bases for J; bases not matched to a gene: 12. Looked up from germline, CDR1 is SGHTA and CDR2 is FQGNSA. The CDR3 has 16 residues. The CDR3 region is CASSARTGHGGDTQYF. Here the CDR3 DNA reads TGTGCCAGCAGCGCACGGACAGGGCATGGTGGAGATACGCAGTATTTT.

This chain links TRBV27 with TRBJ1-5; 9 nucleotides line up with TRBD1. The germline CDR1 and CDR2 sequences are MNHEY and SMNVEV (reference sequence). CDR3 length: 16 residues. V dropped 6 bases and J dropped 5; count of bases not matched to a gene: 11. The CDR3: CASRAMGQGLDQPQHF. For the CDR3, the DNA is TGTGCCAGCAGGGCGATGGGACAGGGTTTGGATCAGCCCCAGCATTTT.

The chain joins TRBV18 to TRBJ2-3, with 7 bases identical to TRBD2. V lost 1 base and J lost 0; bases outside the gene matches: 7. Germline CDR1 KGHSH, CDR2 LQKENI. CDR3 size: 17 residues. The CDR3 is CASSPRSSGTSTDTQYF. The CDR3 region has the DNA TGTGCCAGCTCACCACGCTCTAGCGGTACTAGCACAGATACGCAGTATTTT.

The count of this clone is one. The chain employs TRBV7-2 and TRBJ1-2, with 8 bases matching TRBD1. After removal of 2 bases from V and 0 bases from J, the junction contained 5 bases not matched to a gene. The CDR3 covers 16 residues. The germline V gene has CDR1 SGHTA and CDR2 FQGNSA. The CDR3 sequence is CASSLSTTGANYGYTF. The DNA for the CDR3 is TGTGCCAGCAGCTTATCGACGACAGGGGCTAACTATGGCTACACCTTC.

This rearrangement joins TRBV19 to TRBJ1-1, with D hard to call. Germline CDR1 reads LNHDA; CDR2 reads SQIVND (reference sequence). V was shortened by 6 bases and J by 0 bases, with 14 bases between the two germline ends. The CDR3 consists of 15 residues. The CDR3 bases are TGTGCCAGTAGGAAGGCGGGGAGCATGAACACTGAAGCTTTCTTT. Protein product: CASRKAGSMNTEAFF.

The chain uses TRBV6-1 and TRBJ1-5; D is uncertain. CDR3 length: 13 residues. Per the germline V gene, CDR1 is MNHNS and CDR2 is SASEGT. V was cut by 2 bases and J by 1 base, with 3 bases left in between. The CDR3 spells CASSEISNQPQHF. In DNA form, the CDR3 reads TGTGCCAGCAGTGAAATAAGCAATCAGCCCCAGCATTTT.

The rearrangement joins TRBV3-1 (or the pseudogene TRBV3-2) to TRBJ2-1; D call uncertain. The V gene's germline CDR1 is LGHDT and CDR2 YNNKEL (reference sequence). The CDR3 loop spans 14 amino acids. Trimming took 2 bases from V and 11 from J, leaving 16 bases between them. The CDR3 sequence: CASSQTPRSAKQFF. CDR3 nucleotides: TGTGCCAGCAGCCAAACCCCCCGTTCCGCGAAGCAGTTCTTC.

The chain combines TRBV6-5 with TRBJ1-2; possibly TRBD1 for D (5 bases). The CDR3 totals 12 residues. The germline gives CDR1 MNHEY, CDR2 SVGAGI. V shed 2 bases and J shed 6 bases, with 7 bases lying between them. The DNA of the CDR3 is TGTGCCAGCAGTTACCGGGGGAATGGCTACACCTTC. Amino acid sequence: CASSYRGNGYTF.

The chain is built from TRBV5-4 and TRBJ1-6, with a possible D match to TRBD1 (5 bases). The CDR3 totals 16 residues. From germline, CDR1 is SGHNT and CDR2 YYREEE (reference sequence). Trimming left V 4 bases short and J 2 bases short, with 13 bases between. Written as DNA, the CDR3 is TGTGCCAGCAGCGGGCGGGGCACTACCTATAATTCACCCCTCCACTTT. It is translated as CASSGRGTTYNSPLHF.

A remark on this clone: Relative to the germline gene, one junction end is altered; a read error may explain this. The J gene is TRBJ2-2, the V gene TRBV7-7; 8 bases fit TRBD1. The germline V gene has CDR1 SSHAT and CDR2 FNYEAQ (reference sequence). The CDR3 totals 14 residues. For the CDR3, the DNA is TGTGCTAGCAGCCAGGACAGGGCCGCCGGGGAGCTGTTTTTT. Protein: CASSQDRAAGELFF.

The chain employs TRBV6-5 and TRBJ2-1; no firm D call. This CDR3 spans 15 amino acids. CDR1 is MNHEY and CDR2 is SVGAGI in the germline V gene. V lost 2 bases and J lost 2, with 10 bases in between. The CDR3 spells CASSYAGPAYNEQFF. CDR3 DNA sequence: TGTGCCAGCAGTTACGCTGGGCCGGCCTACAATGAGCAGTTCTTC.

This clone was seen once. The rearrangement links TRBV11-3 to TRBJ2-7, with unresolved D. The CDR3 loop spans 14 amino acids. Germline V gene sequence: CDR1 SGHNT, CDR2 YENEEA. The germline V and J ends were trimmed by 5 bases and 3 bases, with 14 bases remaining between them. CDR3 in DNA: TGTGCCAGCAGCCCCCGAGAGAAGTTCTACGAGCAGTACTTC. Amino acids: CASSPREKFYEQYF.

In this sample, this clone turned up a few times. This chain connects TRBV7-2 to TRBJ1-2, with a possible D match to TRBD1 (5 bases). CDR3 length: 14 residues. CDR1 is SGHTA and CDR2 is FQGNSA in the germline V gene. V was trimmed by 5 bases and J by 4 bases, leaving 14 bases between them. CDR3 in amino acids: CASSPSGGIYGYTF. The CDR3 coding sequence is TGTGCCAGCAGCCCATCCGGGGGGATCTATGGCTACACCTTC.

As concerns this clone: Compared with germline, one end of the junction differs, possibly owing to a read error. J is TRBJ1-1 and V is TRBV7-9; 7 bases fit TRBD1. CDR3 length: 12 residues. The germline V gene encodes CDR1 SEHNR and CDR2 FQNEAQ (reference sequence). CDR3 nucleotides: TGTGCCAGCAGCTTACCTATGACAGGGAGTAAGTTT. Translating it yields CASSLPMTGSKF. Full variable domain (outside the CDR3, taken from reference TRBV7-9 and TRBJ1-1): DTGVSQNPRHKITKRGQNVTFRCDPISEHNRLYWYRQTLGQGPEFLTYFQNEAQLEKSRLLSDRFSAERPKGSFSTLEIQRTEQGDSAMYLCASSLPMTGSKFGQGTRLTVV.